The rows below give T cell receptor beta chains drawn from one sample of a study of T-cell reconstitution after alpha-beta-depleted transplantation in children. TCRdb passed the PCR reads through MiXCR, listing each CDR3 protein once. The repertoire holds fewer than 700,000 distinct CDR3 sequences, with 10% to 15% as singletons. The input for sequencing was PBMCs, mostly from graft donor cells, taken 360 days after TCRalphabeta/CD19-depleted stem cell transplant. Receptors were obtained from a male patient younger than 18 who had a stem cell transplant for acute myeloid leukemia, so the T cells may come from the graft donor. Each CDR3 is given with its conserved first and last residue. Each record gives: D gene, V gene, J gene, clone size, CDR3 protein, CDR3 DNA. D genes are given only for firm matches. Clone size, where shown, is once, few, many, or a class for clones that have expanded.

>.|TRBV12-3/TRBV12-4|TRBJ1-3|.
CASSLSSFHSGNTIYF
TGTGCCAGCAGTTTATCAAGCTTTCACTCTGGAAACACCATATATTTT
>.|TRBV12-3/TRBV12-4|TRBJ2-1|few
CASSMGGNYNEQFF
TGTGCCAGCAGTATGGGCGGAAACTACAATGAGCAGTTCTTC
>TRBD1|TRBV6-1|TRBJ1-1|.
CASSLQGVGTEAFF
TGTGCCAGCAGTCTGCAGGGGGTGGGAACTGAAGCTTTCTTT
>.|TRBV7-9|TRBJ2-7|few
CASSLRQRHTYEQYF
TGTGCCAGCAGCTTAAGACAACGACACACCTACGAGCAGTACTTC
>.|TRBV7-9|TRBJ2-1|few
CASNLATYEQFF
TGTGCCAGCAACTTAGCGACTTATGAGCAGTTCTTC
>TRBD1|TRBV29-1|TRBJ2-5|few
CSGQGQGGETQYF
TGCAGCGGTCAGGGACAGGGCGGGGAGACCCAGTACTTC
>.|TRBV6-2/TRBV6-3|TRBJ1-5|few
CASSYSRRNQPQHF
TGTGCCAGCAGTTACTCTAGACGCAATCAGCCCCAGCATTTT
>TRBD1|TRBV13|TRBJ1-2|.
CASSWDRTNYGYTF
TGTGCCAGCAGCTGGGACAGAACTAACTATGGCTACACCTTC
>.|TRBV7-6|TRBJ2-7|.
CASSLGSSRGGEQYF
TGTGCCAGCAGCTTAGGCTCGAGCAGGGGGGGCGAGCAGTACTTC
>.|TRBV28|TRBJ2-5|few
CASGIDKGRLEETQYF
TGTGCCAGCGGAATAGACAAGGGTCGGCTCGAAGAGACCCAGTACTTC
>TRBD2|TRBV11-2|TRBJ2-3|few
CASSLDVWTSGTDTQYF
TGTGCCAGCAGCTTAGATGTTTGGACTAGCGGCACAGATACGCAGTATTTT
>.|TRBV7-9|TRBJ2-1|few
CASSPSSNFPRNEQFF
TGTGCCAGCAGCCCTAGTAGCAATTTTCCCAGAAATGAGCAGTTCTTC
>.|TRBV29-1|TRBJ2-7|.
CSVAGTYIYEQYF
TGCAGCGTCGCCGGGACTTATATCTACGAGCAGTACTTC
>TRBD2|TRBV3-1|TRBJ2-2|.
CASSQEVGGRLAGQNTGELFF
TGTGCCAGCAGCCAAGAAGTTGGCGGGAGACTAGCGGGGCAGAACACCGGGGAGCTGTTTTTT
>TRBD2|TRBV7-2|TRBJ2-1|.
CASILSGMAYNEQFF
TGTGCCAGCATCCTTAGCGGGATGGCGTACAATGAGCAGTTCTTC
>TRBD2|TRBV10-3|TRBJ2-2|few
CATGTSGSLAGELFF
TGTGCCACAGGGACTAGCGGGAGTTTGGCCGGGGAGCTGTTTTTT
>TRBD1|TRBV28|TRBJ1-2|few
CASSGDRGSPGYTF
TGTGCCAGCAGTGGGGACAGGGGGTCTCCCGGCTACACCTTC
>.|TRBV7-9|TRBJ2-7|few
CASSIPAGHEQYF
TGTGCCAGCAGCATTCCCGCGGGACACGAGCAGTACTTC
>.|TRBV6-5|TRBJ2-7|.
CASSYSRVSHEQYF
TGTGCCAGCAGTTACAGCAGGGTCTCCCACGAGCAGTACTTC
>TRBD2|TRBV12-3/TRBV12-4|TRBJ2-2|many
CASSLEIAGGETGELFF
TGTGCCAGCAGTTTAGAAATAGCGGGAGGGGAAACCGGGGAGCTGTTTTTT
>.|TRBV7-3|TRBJ2-5|.
CASSLAGSRQETQYF
TGTGCCAGCAGCTTGGCCGGGAGTAGGCAAGAGACCCAGTACTTC
>TRBD1|TRBV18|TRBJ2-3|few
CASSPLGTGLQDTQYF
TGTGCCAGCTCACCACTCGGGACAGGCCTTCAAGATACGCAGTATTTT
>TRBD1|TRBV14|TRBJ2-7|.
CASSQDRGLEQYF
TGTGCCAGCAGCCAAGACAGGGGGCTTGAGCAGTACTTC